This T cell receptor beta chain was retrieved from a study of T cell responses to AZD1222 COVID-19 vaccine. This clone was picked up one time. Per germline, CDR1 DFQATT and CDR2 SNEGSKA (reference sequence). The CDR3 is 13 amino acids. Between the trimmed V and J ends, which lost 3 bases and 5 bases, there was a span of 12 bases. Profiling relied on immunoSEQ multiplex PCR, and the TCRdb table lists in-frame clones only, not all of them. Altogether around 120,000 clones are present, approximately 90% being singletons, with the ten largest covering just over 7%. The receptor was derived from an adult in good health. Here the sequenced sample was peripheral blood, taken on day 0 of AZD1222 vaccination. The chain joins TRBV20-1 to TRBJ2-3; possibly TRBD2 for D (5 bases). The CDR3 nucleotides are TGCAGTGCTAGTGGGTTAGCGCAAGATACGCAGTATTTT. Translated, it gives CSASGLAQDTQYF.